This record covers a single TCR beta chain. This sample stems from a study of blood T cell repertoires in COVID-19. On the study more broadly: There were acute and convalescent COVID-19 samples, and they came from the United States, Italy and Spain. The analysed material was cDNA or gDNA that came from T cells, B-cell-depleted T cells, or PBMCs.

Original processing methods: Reference gene primers were amplified, and this amplification served to estimate nucleated cell counts. Method: immunoSEQ multiplex PCR; TCRdb's copy keeps in-frame clones and lacks some. Clone size and the V and J calls come from that table; the DNA yielded D and trimming. The sample lists 140,000 to 150,000 clones; around 81% were seen once. The CDR3 length is 18 residues. Germline V gene data show CDR1 as MNHNS and CDR2 as SASEGT. V lost 4 bases, J lost 8 bases, and 20 bases stayed unmatched. Sequencing used peripheral blood. The sequence was collected from a human donor in a cohort sampled during active COVID-19. This chain uses TRBV6-1 with TRBJ1-1; the match to TRBD1 covers 9 bases. The CDR3 region has the DNA TGTGCCAGCAGTGGGGGGACAGGGATGGTAGTATCCTGGGCGGAAGCTTTCTTT. Translated, it gives CASSGGTGMVVSWAEAFF.